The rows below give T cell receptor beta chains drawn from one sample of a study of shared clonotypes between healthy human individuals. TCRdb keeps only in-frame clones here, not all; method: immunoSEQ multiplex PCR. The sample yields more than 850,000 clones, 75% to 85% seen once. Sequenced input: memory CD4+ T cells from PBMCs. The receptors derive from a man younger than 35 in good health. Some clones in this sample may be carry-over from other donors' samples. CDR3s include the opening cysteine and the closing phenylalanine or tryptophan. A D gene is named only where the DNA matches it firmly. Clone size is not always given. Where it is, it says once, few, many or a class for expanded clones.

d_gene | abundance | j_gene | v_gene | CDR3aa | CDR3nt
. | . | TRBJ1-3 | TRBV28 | CASSLWGYSGNTIYF | TGTGCCAGCAGCTTGTGGGGATACTCTGGAAACACCATATATTTT
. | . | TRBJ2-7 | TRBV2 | CASSGRAEQYF | TGTGCCAGCAGTGGTAGGGCCGAGCAGTACTTC
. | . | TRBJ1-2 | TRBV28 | CASRQHRQEYGYTF | TGTGCCAGCAGGCAACACAGACAGGAGTATGGCTACACCTTC
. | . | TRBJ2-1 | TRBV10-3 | CAISTGSWEQFF | TGTGCCATCAGTACGGGGTCTTGGGAGCAGTTCTTC
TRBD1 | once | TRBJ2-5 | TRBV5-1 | CASFGQGQETQYF | TGCGCCAGCTTCGGACAGGGTCAAGAGACCCAGTACTTC
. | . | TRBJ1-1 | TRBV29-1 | CSVHPFDSEAFF | TGCAGCGTCCATCCCTTCGACTCTGAGGCTTTCTTT
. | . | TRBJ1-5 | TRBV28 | CASMPHPGAQPQHF | TGTGCCAGCATGCCCCACCCGGGGGCTCAGCCCCAGCATTTT
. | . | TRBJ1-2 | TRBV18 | CASSPPSGRNYGYTF | TGTGCCAGCTCACCACCATCAGGGAGGAACTATGGCTACACCTTC
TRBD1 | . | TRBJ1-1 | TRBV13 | CASRGRGRTEAFF | TGTGCCAGCAGGGGCAGGGGGCGGACTGAAGCTTTCTTT
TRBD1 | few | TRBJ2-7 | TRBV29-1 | CSVEPGQGYEQYF | TGCAGCGTTGAACCGGGACAGGGCTACGAGCAGTACTTC
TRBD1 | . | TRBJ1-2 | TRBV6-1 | CASSVRDRLYGYTF | TGTGCCAGCAGTGTCCGGGACAGACTTTATGGCTACACCTTC
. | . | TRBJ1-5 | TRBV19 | CASSIAAGPVGGAQHF | TGTGCCAGTAGTATAGCCGCCGGGCCGGTTGGAGGGGCCCAGCATTTT
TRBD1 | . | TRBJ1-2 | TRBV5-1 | CASSLGQGGYGYTF | TGCGCCAGCAGCCTCGGACAGGGCGGTTATGGCTACACCTTC
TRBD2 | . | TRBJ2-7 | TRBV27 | CASSFRGLRGYEQYF | TGTGCCAGCAGTTTTCGGGGACTACGAGGCTACGAGCAGTACTTC
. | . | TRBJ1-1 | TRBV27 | CASRDLGRTENTEAFF | TGTGCCAGCAGGGACCTTGGTCGGACGGAGAACACTGAAGCTTTCTTT
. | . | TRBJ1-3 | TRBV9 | CASRAVGENTIYF | TGTGCCAGCAGGGCCGTCGGGGAAAACACCATATATTTT
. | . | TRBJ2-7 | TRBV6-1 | CASSEGFGIPYEQYF | TGTGCCAGCAGTGAAGGGTTCGGGATTCCCTACGAGCAGTACTTC
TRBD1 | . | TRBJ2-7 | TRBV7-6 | CASSLSRDRPYEQYF | TGTGCCAGCAGCTTAAGCCGGGACAGACCCTACGAGCAGTACTTC
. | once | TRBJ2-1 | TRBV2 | CASSDTGTGPWEQFF | TGTGCCAGCAGCGATACCGGGACTGGGCCTTGGGAGCAGTTCTTC
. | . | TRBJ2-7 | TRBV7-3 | CASSPTGGYEQYF | TGTGCCAGCAGCCCCACTGGGGGCTACGAGCAGTACTTC
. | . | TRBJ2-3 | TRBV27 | CASSLLGFSTDTQYF | TGTGCCAGCAGTTTATTAGGTTTTAGCACAGATACGCAGTATTTT
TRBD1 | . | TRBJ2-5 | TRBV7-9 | CASSSRTGGGDETQYF | TGTGCCAGCAGCTCGCGGACAGGGGGCGGTGATGAGACCCAGTACTTC
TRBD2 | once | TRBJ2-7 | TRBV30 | CAWSVGTSGLSYEQYF | TGTGCCTGGAGTGTTGGGACTAGCGGGCTCTCCTACGAGCAGTACTTC
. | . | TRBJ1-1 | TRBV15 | CATSRDTFGDSSRTEAFF | TGTGCCACCAGCAGAGATACATTTGGGGACTCTTCGCGTACTGAAGCTTTCTTT
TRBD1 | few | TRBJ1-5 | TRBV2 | CASSRQGSGQPQHF | TGTGCCAGCAGTAGACAGGGCTCGGGTCAGCCCCAGCATTTT
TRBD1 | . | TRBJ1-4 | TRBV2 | CASSVQGAGKLFF | TGTGCCAGCAGTGTACAGGGGGCGGGAAAACTGTTTTTT
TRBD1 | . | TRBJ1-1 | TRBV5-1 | CASSQTGGNTEAFF | TGCGCCAGCAGCCAGACAGGGGGGAACACTGAAGCTTTCTTT
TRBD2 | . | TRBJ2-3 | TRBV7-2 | CASSRGGGTDTQYF | TGTGCCAGCAGCCGGGGGGGCGGCACAGATACGCAGTATTTT
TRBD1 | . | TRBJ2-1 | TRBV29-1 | CSALTGPYNEQFF | TGCAGCGCTTTGACAGGGCCATACAATGAGCAGTTCTTC
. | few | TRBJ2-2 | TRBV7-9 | CASSLAREGGTGELFF | TGTGCCAGCAGCTTAGCGCGCGAGGGCGGCACCGGGGAGCTGTTTTTT
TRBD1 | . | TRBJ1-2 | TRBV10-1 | CASRQSDRETYGYTF | TGCGCCAGCAGACAGTCGGACAGGGAGACCTATGGCTACACCTTC
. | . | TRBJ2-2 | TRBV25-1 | CASSEYRYSDTGELFF | TGTGCCAGCAGTGAATATCGTTATTCGGACACCGGGGAGCTGTTTTTT
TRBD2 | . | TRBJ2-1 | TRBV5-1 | CASTLAGENNEQFF | TGCGCCAGCACCCTAGCGGGAGAGAACAATGAGCAGTTCTTC
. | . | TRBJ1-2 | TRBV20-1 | CSAPGDGYTF | TGCAGTGCCCCGGGTGATGGCTACACCTTC
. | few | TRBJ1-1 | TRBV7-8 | CASSFQRRSTEAFF | TGTGCCAGCAGCTTCCAACGACGTAGCACTGAAGCTTTCTTT
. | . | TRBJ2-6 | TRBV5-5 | CASSLQSHGANVLTF | TGTGCCAGCAGCTTGCAGAGCCACGGGGCCAACGTCCTGACTTTC
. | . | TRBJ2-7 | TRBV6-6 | CASSLTDPLGEQYF | TGTGCCAGCAGTTTGACGGACCCGCTAGGCGAGCAGTACTTC
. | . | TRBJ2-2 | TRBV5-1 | CASSTGPATGELFF | TGCGCCAGCAGCACGGGACCCGCCACCGGGGAGCTGTTTTTT
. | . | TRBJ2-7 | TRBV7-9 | CASSRGLARSSYEQYF | TGTGCCAGCAGCCGAGGGCTAGCGCGAAGCTCCTACGAGCAGTACTTC
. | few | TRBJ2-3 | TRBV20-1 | CSLGVDTQYF | TGCAGTTTAGGGGTAGATACGCAGTATTTT
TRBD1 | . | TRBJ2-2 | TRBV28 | CASSRGGANTGELFF | TGTGCCAGCAGTCGAGGGGGCGCGAACACCGGGGAGCTGTTTTTT
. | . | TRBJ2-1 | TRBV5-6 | CASSRRGEVLRGEQFF | TGTGCCAGCAGCCGTAGAGGGGAAGTCCTTCGGGGTGAGCAGTTCTTC
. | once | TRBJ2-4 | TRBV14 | CASSPDGQSLAKNIQYF | TGTGCCAGCAGCCCCGACGGGCAGTCACTAGCCAAAAACATTCAGTACTTC
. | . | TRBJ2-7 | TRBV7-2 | CASSLGAYEQYF | TGTGCCAGCAGCTTAGGAGCGTACGAGCAGTACTTC
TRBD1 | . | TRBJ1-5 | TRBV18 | CASARQGAGNNQPQHF | TGTGCCAGTGCCCGGCAGGGGGCGGGGAACAATCAGCCCCAGCATTTT
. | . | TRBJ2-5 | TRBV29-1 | CSVGGPGTQYF | TGCAGCGTTGGGGGCCCGGGAACCCAGTACTTC
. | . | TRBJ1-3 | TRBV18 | CASSPLIEVSGNTIYF | TGTGCCAGCTCACCTCTGATTGAGGTCTCTGGAAACACCATATATTTT